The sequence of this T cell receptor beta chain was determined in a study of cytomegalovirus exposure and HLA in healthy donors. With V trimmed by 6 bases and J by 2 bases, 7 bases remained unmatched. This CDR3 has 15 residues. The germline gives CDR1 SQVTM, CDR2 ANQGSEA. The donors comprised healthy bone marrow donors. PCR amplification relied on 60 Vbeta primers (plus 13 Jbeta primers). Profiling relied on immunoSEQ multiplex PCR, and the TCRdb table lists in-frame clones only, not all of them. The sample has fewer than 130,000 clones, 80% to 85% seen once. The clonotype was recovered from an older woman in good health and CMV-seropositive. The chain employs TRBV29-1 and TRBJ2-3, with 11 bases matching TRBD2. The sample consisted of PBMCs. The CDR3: CSVDSGRGATDTQYF. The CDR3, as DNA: TGCAGCGTGGATAGCGGGAGGGGGGCCACAGATACGCAGTATTTT.